One sample yielded the 30 T cell receptor beta chains listed below, sequenced in a study of blood T cells in healthy people across ages. The second PCR ran about 6 to 11 cycles with a sample-barcoded 5' primer and J-beta primers. TCRdb recomputed calls from the 5' RACE reads with MiXCR, one row per CDR3 protein. The repertoire holds hundreds of thousands of distinct CDR3 sequences, with around 31% as singletons. The sequenced sample was blood. Receptors originate from a woman aged 80 or over in good health.

This clonotype was seen repeatedly, ten times or more. The gene calls are TRBV9 and TRBJ1-1; D is uncertain. Germline lookup yields CDR1 SGDLS and CDR2 YYNGEE. The CDR3 loop spans 13 amino acids. The germline V and J ends were trimmed by 4 bases and 0 bases, with 7 bases remaining between them. CDR3 sequence reads: CASSFGMNTEAFF. The CDR3 DNA reads as TGTGCCAGCAGCTTTGGCATGAACACTGAAGCTTTCTTT.

The chain's CDR3 is CSAWMRTEAFF. The CDR3 DNA follows: TGCAGTGCTTGGATGAGGACTGAAGCTTTCTTT. The chain has TRBV20-1 and TRBJ1-1; no clear D. V was pared by 5 bases and J by 5 bases, with 9 bases between. CDR3 length equals 11 residues. Germline V CDR1 and CDR2: DFQATT, SNEGSKA (reference sequence).

Details on this clonotype: One end of the junction varies from germline; a read error may be responsible. V and J are TRBV7-9 and TRBJ2-1, with TRBD2 matching 8 bases. CDR3 length: 16 residues. Germline V CDR1 and CDR2: SEHNR, FQNEAQ (reference sequence). The CDR3, as DNA: TGTGCCAACAGCGGACAGCGGGGGAGCTCCTACAGTGAGCAGTTCTTC. Amino acids: CANSGQRGSSYSEQFF.

This clonotype was seen at least ten times. The gene calls are TRBV6-2 or TRBV6-3 and TRBJ1-2; D call uncertain. CDR1 and CDR2 from the germline V gene are MNHEY and SVGEGT. CDR3 length: 15 residues. V gave up 6 bases and J gave up 5 bases, with 19 bases separating them. The CDR3 reads CASRKLDNVGYGYTF. The CDR3 DNA reads as TGTGCCAGCAGGAAATTAGACAATGTCGGGTATGGCTACACCTTC.

This clonotype was observed at least ten times. The chain links TRBV5-1 to TRBJ2-3, with D unresolved. Germline V gene sequence: CDR1 SGHRS, CDR2 YFSETQ. V shed 3 bases and J shed 2 bases, with 10 bases lying between them. The CDR3 is 14 residues long. The CDR3 bases are TGCGCCAGCAGCTGGACCGACCACACAGATACGCAGTATTTT. Its protein is CASSWTDHTDTQYF.

As concerns this clonotype: Just one base apart from a much larger clone, this may be a read error. The V gene is TRBV9, the J gene TRBJ2-5; 9 nucleotides line up with TRBD2. The last part of the DNA fits TRBJ2-7 better; the J call may be wrong. Germline lookup yields CDR1 SGDLS and CDR2 YYNGEE. The CDR3 is 15 residues long. The CDR3 DNA is TGTGCCAGCAGCGTCGGTCAGCGGGGGGTCACCGAGCAGTACTTC. It translates to CASSVGQRGVTEQYF.

This clonotype appeared many times. The chain carries TRBV3-1 and TRBJ2-7; 7 nucleotides agree with TRBD1. V lost 5 bases to trimming and J lost 3 bases; unmatched junction nucleotides: 10. The V gene's germline CDR1 is LGHDT and CDR2 YNNKEL (reference sequence). The CDR3 sequence is 15 residues long. CDR3 nucleotide sequence: TGTGCCAGCAGCGTAGGTACAGGGGTCCTCTACGAGCAGTACTTC. It yields the protein CASSVGTGVLYEQYF.

This clonotype was recorded at least ten times. The CDR3 loop is CASSLEENGYTF. The CDR3 nucleotides are TGCGCCAGCAGCTTAGAAGAGAATGGCTACACCTTC. The chain uses TRBV5-1 and TRBJ1-2; D is unclear. Trimming removed 2 bases from V and 6 bases from J, with 8 bases in between. The CDR3 contains 12 residues. CDR1 and CDR2 from the germline V gene are SGHRS and YFSETQ.

This clonotype was recorded at least ten times. The genes are TRBV12-3 or TRBV12-4 and TRBJ2-7, with 7 positions matching TRBD1. The length of the CDR3 is 13 residues. The V and J ends lost 6 bases and 2 bases, in that order; junction bases with no gene match: 4. The CDR3 loop reads CASSWDSTYEQYF. The CDR3 DNA reads TGTGCCAGCAGCTGGGACAGTACCTACGAGCAGTACTTC.

This clonotype was counted many times. The chain couples TRBV9 to TRBJ1-5, with D maybe TRBD1 (5 bases). CDR1 and CDR2 (germline): SGDLS, YYNGEE. Trimming shortened V by 1 base and J by 5 bases, and 13 bases separated the two germline ends. The CDR3 covers 15 residues. The CDR3 region has the DNA TGTGCCAGCAGCGTAATACGGGGAGGGGATCAGCCCCAGCATTTT. As protein: CASSVIRGGDQPQHF.

This chain joins TRBV29-1 and TRBJ2-3; D perhaps matches TRBD1 (6 bases). Germline CDR1 and CDR2: SQVTM and ANQGSEA. V was shortened by 1 base and J by 0 bases, with 14 bases between the two germline ends. The CDR3 has 16 residues. The CDR3 spells CSVEGLRGASTDTQYF. CDR3 sequence (DNA): TGCAGCGTTGAAGGGCTCAGGGGTGCTAGCACAGATACGCAGTATTTT.

The genes are TRBV5-1 and TRBJ1-4; 8 nucleotides align to TRBD1. Germline assignment: CDR1 SGHRS and CDR2 YFSETQ. This CDR3 has 14 residues. Trimming removed 3 bases from V and 8 bases from J; junction bases left unmatched: 6. Here the CDR3 reads CASSSRTGLEKLFF. For the CDR3, the DNA is TGCGCCAGCAGCTCGCGGACAGGGCTCGAAAAACTGTTTTTT.

This clonotype was picked up a small number of times. This chain uses TRBV5-1 with TRBJ2-3; 10 nucleotides align to TRBD2. Germline assignment: CDR1 SGHRS and CDR2 YFSETQ. This CDR3 spans 19 amino acids. V shed 4 bases, J shed 4 bases, and the junction held 18 bases outside the gene matches. CDR3 nucleotides: TGCGCCAGCAGCCCACGAGCGGGGGGGGCGGTAGGGAGCGCAGATACGCAGTATTTT. Amino acids: CASSPRAGGAVGSADTQYF.

This clonotype was seen at least ten times. This chain links TRBV20-1 with TRBJ1-1, with a weak D call TRBD1 (6 bases). The CDR3 covers 15 residues. Germline values: CDR1 DFQATT, CDR2 SNEGSKA (reference sequence). The V end was cut by 0 bases, the J end by 4 bases, with 15 bases between. The CDR3 region has the DNA TGCAGTGCTAGAGATCCCCTTACAGGGCCCACTGAAGCTTTCTTT. Encoded protein: CSARDPLTGPTEAFF.

V gene TRBV20-1 combines with J gene TRBJ2-3; 10 nucleotides align to TRBD1. Germline V gene data show CDR1 as DFQATT and CDR2 as SNEGSKA (reference sequence). Trimming cost V 7 bases and J 3 bases; bases outside gene matches: 16. The CDR3 is made up of 17 amino acids. CDR3 coding DNA: TGCAGTGTTAACCCTTTGTCGGGACAGGGGATTACAGATACGCAGTATTTT. As protein: CSVNPLSGQGITDTQYF.

In its sample, this clonotype was seen many times. V and J are TRBV5-5 and TRBJ2-1; 9 bases are shared with TRBD2. This CDR3 is 18 amino acids long. Losses at the gene ends were 4 bases for V and 2 bases for J; bases not matched to a gene: 13. Germline assignment: CDR1 SGHKS and CDR2 YYEKEE (reference sequence). CDR3 DNA sequence: TGTGCCAGCAGCCCCAGGTCCCCAGCGGGGGGCACCTACAATGAGCAGTTCTTC. Residues: CASSPRSPAGGTYNEQFF.

This chain uses TRBV20-1 with TRBJ2-7; 12 bases line up with TRBD2. The CDR3 length is 17 residues. Germline V gives CDR1 DFQATT, CDR2 SNEGSKA (reference sequence). Germline trimming cut 3 bases from V and 4 bases from J; bases unmatched to any gene: 13. In DNA, the CDR3 is TGCAGTGCTAGGCGACTAGCGGGAGCCGACGCGCTTTACGAGCAGTACTTC. It encodes CSARRLAGADALYEQYF.

The chain recombines TRBV4-1 with TRBJ2-5, with 12 bases matching TRBD2. The DNA end favors TRBJ2-7, so the J call may be wrong. The V gene's germline CDR1 is MGHRA and CDR2 YSYEKL. CDR3 length: 16 residues. CDR3 residues: CASSLGLAGCLYEQYF. The CDR3 DNA reads TGCGCCAGCAGCCTCGGACTAGCGGGGTGCCTTTACGAGCAGTACTTC.

The chain recombines TRBV6-6 with TRBJ1-1; no definite D call. V lost 6 bases, J lost 0 bases, and 11 bases lay in between. Germline V lookup: CDR1 MNHNY, CDR2 SVGAGI (reference sequence). This CDR3 contains 14 residues. The DNA of the CDR3 is TGTGCCAGCAGCCCGGAAGGACTGAACACTGAAGCTTTCTTT. Protein sequence: CASSPEGLNTEAFF.

This clonotype was seen a few times. The J gene is TRBJ2-1, the V gene TRBV19; TRBD2 aligns across 8 bases. Germline assignment: CDR1 LNHDA and CDR2 SQIVND (reference sequence). This CDR3 region has 13 residues. The V segment lost 5 bases and the J segment 6 bases; nucleotides outside the gene matches: 3. The DNA of the CDR3 is TGTGCCAGTAGTCAGCGGGGGTGCAATGAGCAGTTCTTC. This gives the protein CASSQRGCNEQFF.

To note about this clonotype: Possible read error: a much larger clone is one base away. The V and J genes are TRBV3-1 and TRBJ2-7; 9 bases are shared with TRBD1. The V and J ends lost 4 bases and 10 bases, in that order; junction bases with no gene match: 11. The CDR3 is made up of 14 amino acids. Looked up from germline, CDR1 is LGHDT and CDR2 is YNNKEL (reference sequence). CDR3 protein: CASSRGTGPEAQYF. CDR3 bases: TGTGCCAGCAGCCGAGGGACAGGGCCAGAGGCCCAGTACTTC.

The gene calls are TRBV7-8 and TRBJ2-1, with 8 bases that match TRBD1. This CDR3 is 17 amino acids long. The V gene end was trimmed by 3 bases and the J gene end by 0 bases; junction bases not matched to a gene: 7. The germline CDR1 and CDR2 sequences are SGHVS and FQNEAQ. CDR3 in DNA: TGTGCCAGCAGCTTTACCCCCGGACAGGGCTCCTACAATGAGCAGTTCTTC. Amino acid sequence: CASSFTPGQGSYNEQFF.

This clonotype was observed at least ten times. This chain joins TRBV20-1 and TRBJ2-1; no reliable D call. Deletions cut 0 bases from V and 5 bases from J, with 14 bases between. CDR1 DFQATT and CDR2 SNEGSKA come from the germline V gene (reference sequence). The CDR3 consists of 15 residues. The CDR3 DNA reads as TGCAGTGCTAGAGATCCCAGTCCCCTCCACAATGAGCAGTTCTTC. Amino acid sequence: CSARDPSPLHNEQFF.

As concerns this clonotype: A much more abundant neighbour one base away suggests this may be a read error. V is TRBV30 and J is TRBJ2-5, with 8 bases identical to TRBD1. The CDR3 length is 15 residues. The V and J ends lost 0 bases and 11 bases, in that order; junction bases with no gene match: 14. Germline lookup yields CDR1 GTSNPN and CDR2 SVGIG (reference sequence). The CDR3 DNA sequence: TGTGCCTGGAGTGTACGGTCAGGGGGCGCCGGCGGGCAGTACTTC. This encodes CAWSVRSGGAGGQYF. Variable domain in full (rest from reference TRBV30 and TRBJ2-5): SQTIHQWPATLVQPVGSPLSLECTVEGTSNPNLYWYRQAAGRGLQLLFYSVGIGQISSEVPQNLSASRPQDRQFILSSKKLLLSDSGFYLCAWSVRSGGAGGQYFGPGTRLLVL.

Concerning this clonotype itself: Since a much larger clone is just one base distant, this may be a read error. The chain couples TRBV7-2 to TRBJ2-1; 9 bases map to TRBD2. The germline V gene encodes CDR1 SGHTA and CDR2 FQGNSA. Germline trimming cut 5 bases from V and 8 bases from J; bases unmatched to any gene: 7. CDR3 length: 14 amino acids. For the CDR3, the DNA is TGTGCCAGCAGCCCTACTAGCGGGTACGATGAGCAGTTCTTC. Translation: CASSPTSGYDEQFF.

The chain uses TRBV5-4 and TRBJ1-1; no clear D. V was clipped by 0 bases and J by 1 base, with 7 bases between them. Germline CDR1 reads SGHNT; CDR2 reads YYREEE (reference sequence). This CDR3 is built from 14 residues. CDR3: CASSLDFANTEAFF. CDR3 nucleotide sequence: TGTGCCAGCAGCTTGGATTTCGCGAACACTGAAGCTTTCTTT.

This clonotype was seen repeatedly, ten times or more. The chain employs TRBV5-1 and TRBJ2-5, with TRBD2 matching over 8 bases. With V trimmed by 1 base and J by 1 base, 6 bases remained unmatched. Germline values: CDR1 SGHRS, CDR2 YFSETQ. There are 16 residues in the CDR3. In DNA form, the CDR3 reads TGCGCCAGCAGCTTGCTCCCCGCGGGGGGCCAAGAGACCCAGTACTTC. Protein: CASSLLPAGGQETQYF.

This clonotype turned up a few times. This chain connects TRBV9 to TRBJ1-1, with D unclear. Germline V gene sequence: CDR1 SGDLS, CDR2 YYNGEE. With 0 bases removed from V and 0 bases from J, the gap between germline ends came to 12 bases. The CDR3 covers 16 residues. The CDR3 loop is CASSVVGQTMNTEAFF. The CDR3 DNA reads as TGTGCCAGCAGCGTAGTAGGGCAGACCATGAACACTGAAGCTTTCTTT. Full variable domain (missing parts from reference TRBV9 and TRBJ1-1): DSGVTQTPKHLITATGQRVTLRCSPRSGDLSVYWYQQSLDQGLQFLIQYYNGEERAKGNILERFSAQQFPDLHSELNLSSLELGDSALYFCASSVVGQTMNTEAFFGQGTRLTVV.

This clonotype was detected many times. This may stem from a read error, because a much larger clone lies one nucleotide away. The gene calls are TRBV9 and TRBJ2-1; D call uncertain. Gene TRBJ2-7 matches the end of the DNA better, so the J call may be wrong. The V gene's germline CDR1 is SGDLS and CDR2 YYNGEE. The CDR3 is 16 amino acids. The CDR3 DNA is TGTGCCAGCAGCGTCGGTGCAGAAAGCTCCTACAATGAGCAGTACTTC. Protein product: CASSVGAESSYNEQYF.

The table lists this clonotype with a few counts. This chain connects TRBV19 to TRBJ2-7; 9 nucleotides match TRBD1. Germline CDR1 LNHDA, CDR2 SQIVND (reference sequence). Germline trimming cut 6 bases from V and 4 bases from J; bases unmatched to any gene: 7. This CDR3 is built from 14 residues. The CDR3 protein is CASRGTGRIYEQYF. The CDR3 nucleotides read TGTGCCAGTAGGGGGACAGGGAGGATTTACGAGCAGTACTTC.